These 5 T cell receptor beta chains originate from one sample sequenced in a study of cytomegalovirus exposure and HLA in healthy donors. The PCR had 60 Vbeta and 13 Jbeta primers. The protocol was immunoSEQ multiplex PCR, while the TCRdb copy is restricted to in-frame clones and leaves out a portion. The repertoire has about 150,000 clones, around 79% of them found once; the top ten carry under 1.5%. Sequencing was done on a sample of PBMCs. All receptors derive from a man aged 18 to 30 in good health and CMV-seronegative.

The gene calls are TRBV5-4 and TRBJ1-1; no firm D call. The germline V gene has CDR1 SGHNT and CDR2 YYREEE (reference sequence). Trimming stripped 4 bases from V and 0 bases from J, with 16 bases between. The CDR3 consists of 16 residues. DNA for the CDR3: TGTGCCAGCAGCGATGGGCAGCTATTCATGAACACTGAAGCTTTCTTT. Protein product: CASSDGQLFMNTEAFF.

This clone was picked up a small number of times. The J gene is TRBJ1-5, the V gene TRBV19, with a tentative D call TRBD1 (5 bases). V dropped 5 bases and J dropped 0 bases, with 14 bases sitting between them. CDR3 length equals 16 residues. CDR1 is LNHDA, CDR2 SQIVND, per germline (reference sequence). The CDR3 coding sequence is TGTGCCAGTAGTGTCCAGGGTGGGCTTAGCAATCAGCCCCAGCATTTT. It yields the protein CASSVQGGLSNQPQHF.

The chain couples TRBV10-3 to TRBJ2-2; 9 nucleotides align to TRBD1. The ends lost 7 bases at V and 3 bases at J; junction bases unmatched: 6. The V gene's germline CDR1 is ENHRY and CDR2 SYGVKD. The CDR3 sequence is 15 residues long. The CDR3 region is CAIKERQGDTGELFF. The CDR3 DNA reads TGTGCCATCAAGGAAAGACAGGGGGACACCGGGGAGCTGTTTTTT.

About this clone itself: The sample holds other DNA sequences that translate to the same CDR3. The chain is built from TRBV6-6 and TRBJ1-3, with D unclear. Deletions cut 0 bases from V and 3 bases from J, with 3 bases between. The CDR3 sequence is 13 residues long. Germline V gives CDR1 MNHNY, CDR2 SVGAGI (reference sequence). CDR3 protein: CASSYSYGNTIYF. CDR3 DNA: TGTGCCAGCAGTTACTCCTATGGAAACACCATATATTTT.

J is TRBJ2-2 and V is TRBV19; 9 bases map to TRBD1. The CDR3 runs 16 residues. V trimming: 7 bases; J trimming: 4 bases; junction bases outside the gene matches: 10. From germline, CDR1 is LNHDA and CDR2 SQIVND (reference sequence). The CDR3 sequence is CASIHSGTGITGELFF. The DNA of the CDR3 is TGTGCCAGTATCCATTCCGGGACAGGGATCACCGGGGAGCTGTTTTTT.